The T cell receptor beta chain under discussion was sequenced for a study of cytomegalovirus exposure and HLA in healthy donors. Study-wide results and caveats: In a later analysis, CMV-associated beta chains were mostly HLA-associated, it appeared. Usually a TCR sequence was rare, but some public TCRs were found in many donors.

Primers included in the PCR were 60 Vbeta and 13 Jbeta primers. Only in-frame clones appear in the TCRdb table, and some are missing; sequencing was by immunoSEQ multiplex PCR. The sample records under 200,000 clones, about 70% being singletons. This clone was found a few times. Its antigen is unidentified. Germline lookup yields CDR1 SNHLY and CDR2 FYNNEI. The CDR3 is 14 residues long. V was clipped by 6 bases and J by 0 bases, with 11 bases between them. The clonotype comes from a woman in her 30s in good health and CMV-seronegative. This sequence joins TRBV2 and TRBJ1-1; tentatively, D is TRBD1 (5 bases). The sample taken for sequencing was PBMCs. The chain's CDR3 is CASRGQPMNTEAFF. CDR3 bases: TGTGCCAGCAGGGGGCAGCCCATGAACACTGAAGCTTTCTTT.